Following are 24 T cell receptor beta chains from one sample sequenced in a study of cytomegalovirus exposure and HLA in healthy donors. The PCR had 60 Vbeta and 13 Jbeta primers. Measured with immunoSEQ multiplex PCR; TCRdb has only the in-frame clones, and not every one. The sample lists some 160,000 clones, about 88% seen once, with 2% to 3% in the top ten. Sample: PBMCs. Source of these receptors: a man aged 25 to 40 in good health and CMV-seropositive.

The V gene is TRBV7-6, the J gene TRBJ1-4; 7 nucleotides align to TRBD1. The CDR3 totals 15 residues. Germline V gene lookup returns CDR1 SGHVS and CDR2 FNYEAQ. V was clipped by 5 bases and J by 4 bases; unmatched bases: 7. CDR3 loop: CASSLGTAINEKLFF. The CDR3, as DNA: TGTGCCAGCAGCCTCGGGACAGCGATTAATGAAAAACTGTTTTTT.

V usage is TRBV6-1 and J usage is TRBJ1-5; D possibly corresponds to TRBD1 (6 bases). V was shortened by 6 bases and J by 3 bases, with 9 bases between the two germline ends. CDR3 size: 13 residues. Germline CDR1 is MNHNS and CDR2 is SASEGT. CDR3 sequence (DNA): TGTGCCAGCAGAGGGGGTAACAATCAGCCCCAGCATTTT. Encoded protein: CASRGGNNQPQHF.

The chain employs TRBV2 and TRBJ1-1; perhaps TRBD1 as D (6 bases). V shed 10 bases and J shed 4 bases, with 16 bases lying between them. The germline CDR1 and CDR2 sequences are SNHLY and FYNNEI. The CDR3 extends over 13 amino acids. CDR3 in amino acids: CATWDTSPTEAFF. Here the CDR3 DNA reads TGTGCCACCTGGGACACGTCTCCCACTGAAGCTTTCTTT.

The chain is built from TRBV11-3 and TRBJ2-1; 14 positions agree with TRBD2. After removal of 4 bases from V and 9 bases from J, the junction contained 5 bases not matched to a gene. The CDR3 sequence is 15 residues long. Germline-derived CDR1 and CDR2 are SGHNT and YENEEA. This chain's CDR3 is CASSSGLAGAGEQFF. The CDR3 DNA is TGTGCCAGCAGCTCGGGACTAGCGGGAGCGGGTGAGCAGTTCTTC.

The gene calls are TRBV5-1 and TRBJ1-2; TRBD1 might be the D (5 bases). The CDR3 sequence is 15 residues long. Germline loops: CDR1 SGHRS, CDR2 YFSETQ. Trimming pared 2 bases from V and 5 bases from J, leaving 16 bases between. Here the CDR3 DNA reads TGCGCCAGCAGCTTAGACCCGGGACTGAAGTATGGCTACACCTTC. It is translated as CASSLDPGLKYGYTF.

This chain uses TRBV7-9 with TRBJ1-3, with 10 nucleotides matching TRBD1. The CDR3 runs to 14 residues. Germline V lookup: CDR1 SEHNR, CDR2 FQNEAQ (reference sequence). Unmatched junction bases numbered 6, after V lost 5 bases and J lost 8 bases. Here the CDR3 reads CASSLLDRGDTIYF. Written as DNA, the CDR3 is TGTGCCAGCAGCCTCCTGGACAGGGGGGACACCATATATTTT.

V usage is TRBV10-1 and J usage is TRBJ2-1; D gene ambiguous. The CDR3 has 11 amino acids. Looked up from germline, CDR1 is WNHNN and CDR2 is SYGVQD (reference sequence). The germline V and J ends were trimmed by 7 bases and 7 bases, with 8 bases remaining between them. The CDR3: CASKASNEQFF. CDR3 bases: TGCGCCAGCAAAGCGTCAAATGAGCAGTTCTTC.

This clone was counted between two and nine times. The chain joins TRBV7-9 to TRBJ1-3; D call uncertain. Trimming took off 4 bases at V and 4 bases at J, with 11 bases between the two ends. The CDR3 extends over 14 amino acids. Germline CDR1 reads SEHNR; CDR2 reads FQNEAQ (reference sequence). The CDR3 nucleotides read TGTGCCAGCAGCTCTACAGTAGTAGGAAACACCATATATTTT. Translated: CASSSTVVGNTIYF.

The rearrangement uses TRBV11-3 and TRBJ1-1, with 9 bases matching TRBD1. Trimming removed 5 bases from V and 10 bases from J; junction bases left unmatched: 11. This CDR3 contains 14 residues. Germline V gene lookup returns CDR1 SGHNT and CDR2 YENEEA. The CDR3 DNA reads TGTGCCAGCAGCCAGGGGTCGGGACAGGGTGTAGCTTTCTTT. It encodes CASSQGSGQGVAFF. The full variable domain, rest sourced from reference TRBV11-3 and TRBJ1-1, is EAGVVQSPRYKIIEKKQPVAFWCNPISGHNTLYWYLQNLGQGPELLIRYENEEAVDDSQLPKDRFSAERLKGVDSTLKIQPAELGDSAVYLCASSQGSGQGVAFFGQGTRLTVV.

The V and J genes are TRBV19 and TRBJ2-5, with 7 bases lining up with TRBD1. Germline V gene data show CDR1 as LNHDA and CDR2 as SQIVND (reference sequence). The CDR3 spans 14 residues. The V segment lost 5 bases and the J segment 3 bases; nucleotides outside the gene matches: 6. The chain's CDR3 is CASSLRTGEETQYF. The CDR3 DNA reads as TGTGCCAGTAGTCTACGGACAGGTGAAGAGACCCAGTACTTC.

CDR3 in DNA: TGTGCCAGCAGGCCACTAGCGGCAGTCACCGGGGAGCTGTTTTTT. Its translation: CASRPLAAVTGELFF. The J gene is TRBJ2-2, the V gene TRBV4-2, with 8 bases aligning to TRBD2. The J segment lost 4 bases and the V segment lost 6 bases, leaving 7 bases of the junction unmatched. Germline CDR1 is LGHNA and CDR2 is YNFKEQ. The CDR3 sequence is 15 residues long.

This clone showed up just once. The chain couples TRBV6-5 to TRBJ2-7; 7 bases are shared with TRBD2. V was clipped by 9 bases and J by 0 bases; unmatched bases: 5. The CDR3 is made up of 13 amino acids. From germline, CDR1 is MNHEY and CDR2 SVGAGI. CDR3 loop: CASRRDYSYEQYF. The CDR3 bases are TGTGCCAGTAGGCGGGACTACTCCTACGAGCAGTACTTC.

A single count supports this clone. Different DNA sequences within this sample yield the same CDR3. The rearrangement joins TRBV5-1 to TRBJ2-3; TRBD2 might be the D (6 bases). Trimming took off 0 bases at V and 6 bases at J, with 17 bases between the two ends. Germline CDR1 is SGHRS and CDR2 is YFSETQ. The CDR3 covers 16 residues. In nucleotides, the CDR3 is TGCGCCAGCAGCTTGGTCCCGGGACTGCAATCGGATACGCAGTATTTT. Amino acid sequence: CASSLVPGLQSDTQYF.

Regarding this clone: The junction does not match germline at one end; this may be a read error. This rearrangement joins TRBV7-9 to TRBJ2-7, with TRBD1 matching 7 bases. The CDR3 is made up of 14 amino acids. Germline V gene data show CDR1 as SEHNR and CDR2 as FQNEAQ (reference sequence). CDR3 sequence: CSSSPRDSAYEQYF. CDR3 sequence (DNA): TGTTCCAGCAGCCCCCGGGACAGCGCCTACGAGCAGTACTTC.

This clone appeared a few times. This chain connects TRBV10-3 to TRBJ2-7; 10 positions match TRBD1. Looked up from germline, CDR1 is ENHRY and CDR2 is SYGVKD. Trimming at V came to 6 bases and at J to 8 bases, leaving 13 bases not matched to a gene. This CDR3 is built from 15 residues. CDR3 loop: CAISPGTGVDFKQYV. CDR3 bases: TGTGCCATCAGCCCCGGGACAGGGGTCGACTTCAAGCAGTACGTC.

This chain connects TRBV28 to TRBJ1-2, with D perhaps matching TRBD1 (5 bases). Trimming cost V 4 bases and J 2 bases, with 14 bases left between them. This CDR3 comprises 15 residues. Germline V lookup: CDR1 MDHEN, CDR2 SYDVKM. The CDR3 DNA reads as TGTGCCAGCAGTTCCCGGACAAGGTTAAACTATGGCTACACCTTC. This sequence encodes CASSSRTRLNYGYTF.

This sequence joins TRBV7-9 and TRBJ1-3; unclear D gene. The CDR3 length is 17 residues. Germline CDR1 SEHNR, CDR2 FQNEAQ (reference sequence). Trimming took 7 bases from V and 2 from J, leaving 21 bases between them. DNA for the CDR3: TGTGCCAGCAACCTCGCCCTGGGAGGGAACGCTGGAAACACCATATATTTT. As protein: CASNLALGGNAGNTIYF.

The V gene is TRBV19, the J gene TRBJ2-7, with D perhaps matching TRBD2 (6 bases). V gave up 7 bases and J gave up 3 bases, with 19 bases separating them. The CDR3 runs to 15 residues. From germline, CDR1 is LNHDA and CDR2 SQIVND (reference sequence). This CDR3 is CASTARDGGIYEQYF. DNA of the CDR3: TGTGCCAGTACCGCCAGGGACGGAGGGATCTACGAGCAGTACTTC.

This clone was counted a few times. The gene calls are TRBV28 and TRBJ1-1; TRBD1 matches at 7 bases. The length of the CDR3 is 15 residues. The trim removed 4 bases at V and 0 bases at J, leaving 5 bases unmatched. Germline loops: CDR1 MDHEN, CDR2 SYDVKM. CDR3 nucleotide sequence: TGTGCCAGCAGTTCATCGACAGGGATGAACACTGAAGCTTTCTTT. It is translated as CASSSSTGMNTEAFF. Full variable domain (missing parts from reference TRBV28 and TRBJ1-1): DVKVTQSSRYLVKRTGEKVFLECVQDMDHENMFWYRQDPGLGLRLIYFSYDVKMKEKGDIPEGYSVSREKKERFSLILESASTNQTSMYLCASSSSTGMNTEAFFGQGTRLTVV.

This chain connects TRBV11-2 to TRBJ2-5; 9 positions agree with TRBD2. Germline-derived CDR1 and CDR2 are SGHAT and FQNNGV. The length of the CDR3 is 16 residues. V lost 2 bases, J lost 5 bases, and 9 bases stayed unmatched. In nucleotides, the CDR3 is TGTGCCAGCAGCTTATTAGCGGGGGTAATAGGGGAGACCCAGTACTTC. Amino acids: CASSLLAGVIGETQYF.

The V gene is TRBV30, the J gene TRBJ2-7, with D maybe TRBD2 (7 bases). In germline, CDR1 is GTSNPN, CDR2 SVGIG (reference sequence). V was trimmed by 3 bases and J by 5 bases, leaving 11 bases between them. This CDR3 region has 12 residues. The CDR3 sequence: CAWRGGGDEQYF. In DNA, the CDR3 is TGTGCCTGGAGGGGAGGGGGTGACGAGCAGTACTTC.

This chain uses TRBV9 with TRBJ2-1; D gene ambiguous. V shed 4 bases and J shed 6 bases, with 14 bases lying between them. Germline V gene lookup returns CDR1 SGDLS and CDR2 YYNGEE. The CDR3 consists of 14 residues. The CDR3 nucleotides read TGTGCCAGCAGCAACCTCGCTGCAGGCAATGAGCAGTTCTTC. It encodes CASSNLAAGNEQFF.

A note on this clone: Compared with germline, one end of the junction differs, possibly owing to a read error. CDR3: CSSSFGENTIYF. DNA of the CDR3: TGTTCCAGCAGCTTCGGAGAAAACACCATATATTTT. This chain links TRBV7-9 with TRBJ1-3; D unclear. The CDR3 is made up of 12 amino acids. Germline V gives CDR1 SEHNR, CDR2 FQNEAQ (reference sequence).

This chain joins TRBV10-1 and TRBJ2-1, with 7 bases aligning to TRBD2. From germline, CDR1 is WNHNN and CDR2 SYGVQD (reference sequence). This CDR3 contains 13 residues. V was pared by 2 bases and J by 12 bases, with 7 bases of the junction left unmatched. CDR3 DNA: TGCGCCAGCAGTGAGATGGATTGGGGGGGGCAGTTCTTC. Protein: CASSEMDWGGQFF.